Included here is one TCR beta chain sequence, with context. Its specificity is unknown. Germline CDR1 and CDR2: SSHAT and FNYEAQ (reference sequence). This CDR3 has 14 residues. The V end was cut by 2 bases, the J end by 3 bases, with 11 bases between. This sample is drawn from a study of T cell repertoires in cytomegalovirus infection. Study summary: In the study, CMV epitopes included recently identified HLA-C-restricted and well-studied HLA-B-restricted ones.

General study findings and limits: People with CMV and the relevant HLA were identified by cumulative public TCR beta family frequency.

Via MiXCR, TCRdb re-called the reads, giving one row per CDR3 protein. Of 65,000 to 85,000 distinct CDR3 sequences listed, less than 30% are singletons. The rearrangement links TRBV7-7 to TRBJ2-7, with unresolved D. The receptor was derived from a human donor in good health (CMV status not recorded). Some clones in this sample may be carry-over from other donors' samples. The sequenced sample was CD8+ T cells from cultured PBMCs, obtained from culture after CMV antigen stimulation. The CDR3 region has the DNA TGTGCCAGCAGCTTAAGCGTACAAGGCTACGAGCAGTACTTC. Amino acid sequence: CASSLSVQGYEQYF.